These 22 T cell receptor beta chains were all obtained from the same sample, sequenced in a study of T cell repertoires in ileal Crohn's disease. Some clones are missing from TCRdb's copy, which holds only in-frame ones; the method was immunoSEQ multiplex PCR. The table records around 17,000 clones, over 50% of them present only once. The sequencing input was ileal tissue. The receptor source for this set is an adult with Crohn's disease.

This clone occurred a few times. The rearrangement links TRBV19 to TRBJ2-1, with 7 bases lining up with TRBD2. The CDR3 loop spans 15 amino acids. J gave up 7 bases and V 3 bases, and 9 bases lay outside the gene matches. CDR1 LNHDA and CDR2 SQIVND come from the germline V gene (reference sequence). Written as DNA, the CDR3 is TGTGCCAGTAGTATCTTGCGGGGGACCAGTAATGAGCAGTTCTTC. It codes for CASSILRGTSNEQFF.

The chain joins TRBV30 to TRBJ2-7; TRBD2 agrees at 12 bases. Germline assignment: CDR1 GTSNPN and CDR2 SVGIG (reference sequence). Germline trimming cut 2 bases from V and 1 base from J; bases unmatched to any gene: 6. CDR3 length: 16 amino acids. The CDR3 protein is CAWSRPTSGRSYEQYF. CDR3 coding DNA: TGTGCCTGGAGTAGACCGACTAGCGGGAGATCCTACGAGCAGTACTTC.

The chain uses TRBV10-3 and TRBJ2-7; no definite D call. Per the germline V gene, CDR1 is ENHRY and CDR2 is SYGVKD. Trimming left V 4 bases short and J 3 bases short, with 4 bases between. The CDR3 loop spans 11 amino acids. The chain's CDR3 is CAISAFYEQYF. DNA of the CDR3: TGTGCCATCAGTGCTTTCTACGAGCAGTACTTC.

The chain is built from TRBV18 and TRBJ1-5; D perhaps matches TRBD1 (6 bases). With 1 base removed from V and 7 bases from J, the gap between germline ends came to 14 bases. The CDR3 totals 15 residues. Germline V lookup: CDR1 KGHSH, CDR2 LQKENI. The CDR3 is CASSPQEGGWQPQHF. The CDR3 nucleotides read TGTGCCAGCTCACCACAAGAAGGGGGTTGGCAGCCCCAGCATTTT. Using reference TRBV18 and TRBJ1-5 for the parts outside the CDR3, the full variable domain is NAGVMQNPRHLVRRRGQEARLRCSPMKGHSHVYWYRQLPEEGLKFMVYLQKENIIDESGMPKERFSAEFPKEGPSILRIQQVVRGDSAAYFCASSPQEGGWQPQHFGDGTRLSIL.

The V and J genes are TRBV7-2 and TRBJ2-7; 10 nucleotides match TRBD2. Looked up from germline, CDR1 is SGHTA and CDR2 is FQGNSA. Trimming took 0 bases from V and 4 from J; bases not matched to a gene: 3. This CDR3 comprises 15 residues. The CDR3 protein is CASSLATSGSYEQYF. DNA of the CDR3: TGTGCCAGCAGCTTAGCGACTAGCGGGTCGTACGAGCAGTACTTC.

DNA for the CDR3: TGTGCCAGCAGCTTACTTAGCGGGAGGAGCTCCTACAATGAGCAGTTCTTC. Residues: CASSLLSGRSSYNEQFF. This sequence joins TRBV11-2 and TRBJ2-1, with TRBD2 matching 10 bases. Trimming took 2 bases from V and 0 from J; bases not matched to a gene: 4. CDR1 and CDR2 from the germline V gene are SGHAT and FQNNGV. This CDR3 spans 17 amino acids.

V and J are TRBV6-5 and TRBJ1-3; 7 bases align to TRBD1. The length of the CDR3 is 16 residues. Trimming removed 2 bases from V and 2 bases from J; junction bases left unmatched: 6. Germline V gene sequence: CDR1 MNHEY, CDR2 SVGAGI. Here the CDR3 reads CASSYTRDSPGNTIYF. CDR3 coding DNA: TGTGCCAGCAGTTACACCAGGGACAGCCCTGGAAACACCATATATTTT.

The chain recombines TRBV2 with TRBJ2-2, with 8 bases identical to TRBD2. Trimming removed 5 bases from V and 2 bases from J; junction bases left unmatched: 4. This CDR3 region has 15 residues. Germline assignment: CDR1 SNHLY and CDR2 FYNNEI. This chain's CDR3 is CASSSSGPNTGELFF. In DNA form, the CDR3 reads TGTGCCAGCAGTTCTAGCGGGCCTAACACCGGGGAGCTGTTTTTT.

DNA of the CDR3: TGTGCCAGCAGATCCAGCTCCTACGAGCAGTACTTC. It is translated as CASRSSSYEQYF. The V call is TRBV5-5, the J call TRBJ2-7; D unclear. The CDR3 consists of 12 residues. Germline values: CDR1 SGHKS, CDR2 YYEKEE (reference sequence). The V end was cut by 5 bases, the J end by 0 bases, with 6 bases between.

This clone has just one count. This chain connects TRBV28 to TRBJ2-7; 7 bases align to TRBD1. J gave up 0 bases and V 2 bases, and 22 bases lay outside the gene matches. The CDR3 is 21 amino acids. Germline-derived CDR1 and CDR2 are MDHEN and SYDVKM. CDR3 loop: CASSLPGEGAGGVLSSYEQYF. DNA of the CDR3: TGTGCCAGCAGTTTACCCGGCGAGGGGGCAGGGGGTGTTCTCAGCTCCTACGAGCAGTACTTC.

This clone was observed a few times. This chain links TRBV6-4 with TRBJ2-6; D gene uncertain. The CDR3 consists of 14 residues. The V gene's germline CDR1 is MRHNA and CDR2 SNTAGT. V was trimmed by 1 base and J by 4 bases, leaving 5 bases between them. The chain's CDR3 is CASSDFSGANVLTF. As DNA, the CDR3 is TGTGCCAGCAGTGACTTTAGCGGGGCCAACGTCCTGACTTTC.

This chain uses TRBV28 with TRBJ1-2, with a weak D call TRBD1 (5 bases). The germline V and J ends were trimmed by 6 bases and 4 bases, with 15 bases remaining between them. CDR3 length: 14 residues. From germline, CDR1 is MDHEN and CDR2 SYDVKM. DNA for the CDR3: TGTGCCAGCAGAGGGGCGGACGGAGTCTATGGCTACACCTTC. Encoded protein: CASRGADGVYGYTF.

V and J are TRBV28 and TRBJ2-7; tentative D call: TRBD2 (6 bases). Trimming took off 3 bases at V and 5 bases at J, with 11 bases between the two ends. This CDR3 comprises 13 residues. CDR1 and CDR2 from the germline V gene are MDHEN and SYDVKM. This chain's CDR3 is CASSFGGFHEQYF. The CDR3 region has the DNA TGTGCCAGCAGTTTCGGGGGATTCCACGAGCAGTACTTC.

In this sample, this clone turned up a few times. The V gene is TRBV4-1, the J gene TRBJ2-7; a weak D match, TRBD2 (6 bases). CDR1 MGHRA and CDR2 YSYEKL come from the germline V gene. The CDR3 length is 16 residues. V was shortened by 4 bases and J by 4 bases, with 20 bases between the two germline ends. CDR3 loop: CASSPTLARDSYEQYF. The DNA for the CDR3 is TGCGCCAGCAGCCCTACCCTAGCGCGGGATTCTTACGAGCAGTACTTC.

In its sample, this clone was seen a few times. The J gene is TRBJ2-2, the V gene TRBV29-1; no reliable D call. This CDR3 comprises 13 residues. Trimming pared 1 base from V and 5 bases from J, leaving 8 bases between. Per the germline V gene, CDR1 is SQVTM and CDR2 is ANQGSEA. Written as DNA, the CDR3 is TGCAGCGTTGAAGCTGGGCGAACCGGGGAGCTGTTTTTT. Translating gives CSVEAGRTGELFF.

The rearrangement links TRBV7-2 to TRBJ1-3, with D uncertain. The germline CDR1 and CDR2 sequences are SGHTA and FQGNSA. This CDR3 region has 16 residues. The ends were cut back, 5 bases at V and 4 bases at J, with 18 bases in the middle. This chain's CDR3 is CASSPWGGRAGNTIYF. CDR3 DNA sequence: TGTGCCAGCAGCCCCTGGGGAGGGCGCGCGGGAAACACCATATATTTT. Full variable domain (rest looked up from reference TRBV7-2 and TRBJ1-3): GAGVSQSPSNKVTEKGKDVELRCDPISGHTALYWYRQSLGQGLEFLIYFQGNSAPDKSGLPSDRFSAERTGGSVSTLTIQRTQQEDSAVYLCASSPWGGRAGNTIYFGEGSWLTVV.

V is TRBV9 and J is TRBJ2-5; 9 nucleotides match TRBD2. CDR1 is SGDLS and CDR2 is YYNGEE in the germline V gene. Trimming took 0 bases from V and 1 from J; bases not matched to a gene: 4. The CDR3 length is 16 residues. Here the CDR3 DNA reads TGTGCCAGCAGCGTAGTTGGTAGCGGGAGCCAAGAGACCCAGTACTTC. This sequence encodes CASSVVGSGSQETQYF. The whole variable domain, remainder taken from reference TRBV9 and TRBJ2-5, is DSGVTQTPKHLITATGQRVTLRCSPRSGDLSVYWYQQSLDQGLQFLIQYYNGEERAKGNILERFSAQQFPDLHSELNLSSLELGDSALYFCASSVVGSGSQETQYFGPGTRLLVL.

The table lists this clone with a few counts. J is TRBJ1-2 and V is TRBV9, with D possibly matching TRBD1 (6 bases). The CDR3 has 12 amino acids. The V end lost 3 bases, the J end lost 4 bases, and 7 bases lay between the germline ends. CDR1 and CDR2 from the germline V gene are SGDLS and YYNGEE. The CDR3 here is CASSADSYGYTF. The CDR3 DNA sequence: TGTGCCAGCAGCGCGGACAGCTATGGCTACACCTTC.

The chain combines TRBV7-9 with TRBJ1-2; D is perhaps TRBD1 (5 bases). V was shortened by 1 base and J by 0 bases, with 6 bases between the two germline ends. The CDR3 is 14 amino acids. Per germline, CDR1 SEHNR and CDR2 FQNEAQ (reference sequence). The CDR3 here is CASSLVGANYGYTF. CDR3 DNA: TGTGCCAGCAGCTTAGTAGGGGCTAACTATGGCTACACCTTC.

The chain has TRBV5-4 and TRBJ2-7; 7 nucleotides agree with TRBD1. J gave up 3 bases and V 1 base, and 4 bases lay outside the gene matches. The germline CDR1 and CDR2 sequences are SGHNT and YYREEE (reference sequence). This CDR3 contains 14 residues. CDR3 coding DNA: TGTGCCAGCAGCTTGATCGACAGGGACTACGAGCAGTACTTC. Translation: CASSLIDRDYEQYF.

The J gene is TRBJ2-6, the V gene TRBV11-2, with 8 bases identical to TRBD2. The V segment lost 2 bases and the J segment 0 bases; nucleotides outside the gene matches: 6. The germline V gene has CDR1 SGHAT and CDR2 FQNNGV. The CDR3 has 18 residues. CDR3 sequence: CASSLSGGRYSGANVLTF. The DNA of the CDR3 is TGTGCCAGCAGCTTAAGCGGGGGACGGTACTCTGGGGCCAACGTCCTGACTTTC.

This chain links TRBV4-1 with TRBJ1-1; D perhaps matches TRBD1 (5 bases). Trimming removed 0 bases from V and 1 base from J, with 9 bases in between. Germline lookup yields CDR1 MGHRA and CDR2 YSYEKL. The CDR3 contains 15 residues. The CDR3 DNA reads as TGCGCCAGCAGCCAAGATCAAAGGGGGAACACTGAAGCTTTCTTT. Its translation is CASSQDQRGNTEAFF.